This record concerns one TCR beta chain sequence. The data are from a study of T cell changes during pregnancy in multiple sclerosis. Using immunoSEQ multiplex PCR, the repertoire was profiled, and TCRdb retains in-frame clones only, with some absent. This table holds over 65,000 clones, 75% to 95% found once. Germline-derived CDR1 and CDR2 are SGHKS and YYEKEE (reference sequence). The germline V and J ends were trimmed by 4 bases and 6 bases, with 13 bases remaining between them. The CDR3 contains 13 residues. The input for sequencing was peripheral blood, taken in the first trimester of pregnancy. The clonotype originates from a female donor in good health, enrolled as a control in a pregnancy study. V is TRBV5-5 and J is TRBJ1-1; D is unclear. The CDR3 protein is CASSPLGRAEAFF. CDR3 DNA: TGTGCCAGCAGCCCCCTGGGGAGGGCTGAAGCTTTCTTT.